The 29 T cell receptor beta chains below were found in one sample sequenced in a study of blood T cell repertoires in COVID-19. Some clones are missing from TCRdb's copy, which holds only in-frame ones; the method was immunoSEQ multiplex PCR. Here the sample spans a few hundred thousand clones, over 75% being singletons. The sequencing sample was made of peripheral blood. These receptors all stem from a human donor in a cohort sampled during active COVID-19.

The rearrangement uses TRBV3-1 (or the pseudogene TRBV3-2) and TRBJ2-7, with 9 bases identical to TRBD1. Trimming cost V 3 bases and J 1 base; bases outside gene matches: 7. The CDR3 extends over 16 amino acids. Germline V CDR1 and CDR2: LGHDT, YNNKEL (reference sequence). Here the CDR3 reads CASSHPGQGSSYEQYF. CDR3 nucleotide sequence: TGTGCCAGCAGCCATCCGGGACAGGGATCGTCCTACGAGCAGTACTTC.

The V and J genes are TRBV19 and TRBJ1-5; D call uncertain. The CDR3 spans 13 residues. CDR1 LNHDA and CDR2 SQIVND come from the germline V gene (reference sequence). V lost 4 bases to trimming and J lost 7 bases, with 11 bases between them. The CDR3 DNA is TGTGCCAGTAGTAACGGGGTGAGCCAGCCCCAGCATTTT. Translated: CASSNGVSQPQHF.

V usage is TRBV18 and J usage is TRBJ1-3; the D gene is possibly TRBD1 (6 bases). This CDR3 is 13 amino acids long. V was cut by 5 bases and J by 3 bases, with 8 bases left in between. CDR1 KGHSH and CDR2 LQKENI come from the germline V gene. The CDR3 reads CASSGGYGNTIYF. Here the CDR3 DNA reads TGTGCCAGCTCAGGGGGCTATGGAAACACCATATATTTT.

This chain joins TRBV2 and TRBJ2-1, with 15 bases aligning to TRBD2. V trimming: 3 bases; J trimming: 10 bases; junction bases outside the gene matches: 1. The CDR3 is 14 amino acids. Looked up from germline, CDR1 is SNHLY and CDR2 is FYNNEI. For the CDR3, the DNA is TGTGCCAGCAGTGAGGGGACTAGCGGGAGGGAGCAGTTCTTC. Translation gives CASSEGTSGREQFF.

This clone is a singleton in its sample. The chain uses TRBV9 and TRBJ2-7, with D perhaps TRBD2 (6 bases). Trimming left V 8 bases short and J 2 bases short, with 20 bases between. The CDR3 has 15 residues. CDR1 SGDLS and CDR2 YYNGEE come from the germline V gene. For the CDR3, the DNA is TGTGCCAGACCCATCCGACCCGGAGGGGCCTACGAGCAGTACTTC. Translating it yields CARPIRPGGAYEQYF. Together with reference TRBV9 and TRBJ2-7, the CDR3 gives the full variable domain: DSGVTQTPKHLITATGQRVTLRCSPRSGDLSVYWYQQSLDQGLQFLIQYYNGEERAKGNILERFSAQQFPDLHSELNLSSLELGDSALYFCARPIRPGGAYEQYFGPGTRLTVT.

In this sample, this clone turned up once. Other DNA sequences in this specimen translate into the identical CDR3. The genes are TRBV6-5 and TRBJ1-1; no definite D call. Germline assignment: CDR1 MNHEY and CDR2 SVGAGI. The CDR3 is 13 residues long. Trimming left V 2 bases short and J 6 bases short, with 10 bases between. The CDR3 DNA follows: TGTGCCAGCAGTTACACTGAGAGCGCTGAAGCTTTCTTT. Its protein is CASSYTESAEAFF.

The chain links TRBV7-2 to TRBJ2-7; 10 bases fit TRBD1. The V gene's germline CDR1 is SGHTA and CDR2 FQGNSA. V lost 0 bases to trimming and J lost 6 bases; unmatched junction nucleotides: 5. The CDR3 contains 15 residues. The chain's CDR3 is CASSLAWGTGAEQYF. As DNA, the CDR3 is TGTGCCAGCAGCTTAGCGTGGGGGACAGGGGCCGAGCAGTACTTC.

The chain carries TRBV9 and TRBJ2-6, with a possible D match to TRBD1 (6 bases). The CDR3 has 17 amino acids. The V gene lost 3 bases and the J gene lost 4 bases, with 17 bases spanning the gap. Germline V gives CDR1 SGDLS, CDR2 YYNGEE. CDR3 DNA sequence: TGTGCCAGCAGCGAACCGAGCAGGGGTTCGGGGGCCAACGTCCTGACTTTC. Translating it yields CASSEPSRGSGANVLTF.

The chain combines TRBV7-2 with TRBJ2-3; 12 bases map to TRBD2. The V and J ends lost 6 bases and 8 bases, in that order; junction bases with no gene match: 6. Germline V gene lookup returns CDR1 SGHTA and CDR2 FQGNSA. This CDR3 has 14 amino acids. Written as DNA, the CDR3 is TGTGCCAGCAGGACTAGCGGGGGATCGGGTACGCAGTATTTT. This codes for CASRTSGGSGTQYF.

J is TRBJ2-7 and V is TRBV27; TRBD2 matches at 10 bases. Germline assignment: CDR1 MNHEY and CDR2 SMNVEV (reference sequence). This CDR3 contains 15 residues. The trim removed 2 bases at V and 5 bases at J, leaving 6 bases unmatched. CDR3 amino acids: CASSLILAGVHEQYF. The CDR3 nucleotides read TGTGCCAGCAGTTTAATTCTAGCGGGAGTCCACGAGCAGTACTTC.

The chain couples TRBV9 to TRBJ1-6, with D maybe TRBD1 (5 bases). CDR1 is SGDLS, CDR2 YYNGEE, per germline. CDR3 length: 16 amino acids. V was cut by 4 bases and J by 0 bases, with 11 bases left in between. CDR3 region: CASSPGGSSYNSPLHF. The CDR3 bases are TGTGCCAGCAGCCCGGGGGGAAGCTCCTATAATTCACCCCTCCACTTT.

V and J are TRBV30 and TRBJ1-6, with no clear D. Deletions cut 3 bases from V and 9 bases from J, with 12 bases between. This CDR3 contains 13 residues. Germline CDR1 is GTSNPN and CDR2 is SVGIG (reference sequence). The CDR3 sequence: CAWRIRSGSPLHF. The CDR3 coding sequence is TGTGCCTGGAGAATCCGGTCTGGTTCACCCCTCCACTTT.

This chain uses TRBV6-1 with TRBJ1-2, with 11 bases identical to TRBD1. Looked up from germline, CDR1 is MNHNS and CDR2 is SASEGT. With V trimmed by 4 bases and J by 3 bases, 7 bases remained unmatched. CDR3 length: 16 residues. CDR3: CASSGPGQGGYYGYTF. Here the CDR3 DNA reads TGTGCCAGCAGTGGCCCGGGACAGGGGGGTTACTATGGCTACACCTTC.

V is TRBV5-1 and J is TRBJ2-7; 10 bases agree with TRBD2. Germline V lookup: CDR1 SGHRS, CDR2 YFSETQ. With 3 bases clipped from V and 5 bases from J, the junction kept 5 bases outside the gene matches. CDR3 size: 14 residues. As DNA, the CDR3 is TGCGCCAGCAGCTCCCTCCTAGCGGGAGACGAGCAGTACTTC. Translation: CASSSLLAGDEQYF. The variable domain in full, completed from reference TRBV5-1 and TRBJ2-7, reads KAGVTQTPRYLIKTRGQQVTLSCSPISGHRSVSWYQQTPGQGLQFLFEYFSETQRNKGNFPGRFSGRQFSNSRSEMNVSTLELGDSALYLCASSSLLAGDEQYFGPGTRLTVT.

The sample holds a few counts of this clone. This chain links TRBV12-5 with TRBJ2-1; 8 bases agree with TRBD2. This CDR3 contains 18 residues. Germline V gene lookup returns CDR1 LGHNT and CDR2 FRNRAP. With V trimmed by 7 bases and J by 0 bases, 14 bases remained unmatched. CDR3 loop: CASAPGAGGPYSYNEQFF. The CDR3 DNA reads TGTGCTAGTGCCCCCGGGGCGGGGGGCCCTTACTCCTACAATGAGCAGTTCTTC.

The V and J genes are TRBV28 and TRBJ2-7; a possible D gene is TRBD1 (6 bases). The CDR3 length is 14 residues. The ends were cut back, 3 bases at V and 3 bases at J, with 12 bases in the middle. In germline, CDR1 is MDHEN, CDR2 SYDVKM. The CDR3 region is CASSFITGNYEQYF. CDR3 DNA: TGTGCCAGCAGTTTTATCACAGGGAACTACGAGCAGTACTTC.

This chain connects TRBV15 to TRBJ2-7; 12 positions agree with TRBD2. Germline CDR1 LNHNV, CDR2 YYDKDF (reference sequence). CDR3 length: 15 residues. Trimming removed 1 base from V and 6 bases from J; junction bases left unmatched: 4. CDR3: CATSRGLAGDPEQYF. The CDR3 nucleotides are TGTGCCACCAGCAGAGGACTAGCGGGAGATCCCGAGCAGTACTTC.

The chain combines TRBV6-1 with TRBJ2-1; a possible D gene is TRBD2 (7 bases). V was shortened by 1 base and J by 7 bases, with 23 bases between the two germline ends. Germline V lookup: CDR1 MNHNS, CDR2 SASEGT. The CDR3 has 18 residues. The CDR3 DNA reads as TGTGCCAGCAGTGAAGAGTACCGGCTGGCGGGGGCTTGGAATGAGCAGTTCTTC. Translated, it gives CASSEEYRLAGAWNEQFF.

The chain is built from TRBV3-1 (or the pseudogene TRBV3-2) and TRBJ1-2, with D unclear. From germline, CDR1 is LGHDT and CDR2 YNNKEL (reference sequence). CDR3 size: 13 residues. With 1 base removed from V and 5 bases from J, the gap between germline ends came to 8 bases. The CDR3 DNA follows: TGTGCCAGCAGCCAAGTGCCGGAGTATGGCTACACCTTC. Its translation: CASSQVPEYGYTF.

This sequence joins TRBV5-7 and TRBJ1-2; 7 positions agree with TRBD1. TRBV5-7 is an open reading frame whose function is uncertain. The V gene end was trimmed by 1 base and the J gene end by 4 bases; junction bases not matched to a gene: 13. The CDR3 has 17 amino acids. The DNA of the CDR3 is TGTGCCAGCAGCTTGAGGCAGGGGGTACGTACTCTCTATGGCTACACCTTC. Protein sequence: CASSLRQGVRTLYGYTF.

The rearrangement links TRBV20-1 to TRBJ2-3, with D possibly being TRBD1 (6 bases). Between the trimmed V and J ends, which lost 3 bases and 0 bases, there was a span of 13 bases. This CDR3 comprises 15 residues. Per germline, CDR1 DFQATT and CDR2 SNEGSKA (reference sequence). CDR3 coding DNA: TGCAGTGCTAGTAGACAGGACGTTAGCACAGATACGCAGTATTTT. It is translated as CSASRQDVSTDTQYF.

V gene TRBV24-1 combines with J gene TRBJ1-1; D uncertain. The CDR3 spans 13 residues. From germline, CDR1 is KGHDR and CDR2 SFDVKD. Trimming shortened V by 3 bases and J by 0 bases, and 4 bases separated the two germline ends. As DNA, the CDR3 is TGTGCCACCAGTGATAACATGAACACTGAAGCTTTCTTT. This codes for CATSDNMNTEAFF.

This chain links TRBV19 with TRBJ2-7; 10 bases align to TRBD2. The CDR3 extends over 19 amino acids. The V gene end was trimmed by 3 bases and the J gene end by 4 bases; junction bases not matched to a gene: 18. CDR1 and CDR2 (germline): LNHDA, SQIVND (reference sequence). For the CDR3, the DNA is TGTGCCAGTAGTATTGTGGTCCCCCTTGGACTAGCGGTGATATACGAGCAGTACTTC. It yields the protein CASSIVVPLGLAVIYEQYF.

This rearrangement joins TRBV28 to TRBJ1-2; D is uncertain. V lost 8 bases to trimming and J lost 5 bases, with 24 bases between them. Germline loops: CDR1 MDHEN, CDR2 SYDVKM. The CDR3 extends over 16 amino acids. The CDR3 is CASVTLSRDLRYGYTF. The CDR3 DNA is TGTGCCAGCGTCACTCTATCGCGAGATCTTCGGTATGGCTACACCTTC.

The chain is built from TRBV6-2 or TRBV6-3 and TRBJ2-1, with D tentatively TRBD2 (5 bases). Germline loops: CDR1 MNHEY, CDR2 SVGEGT. The length of the CDR3 is 17 residues. Between the trimmed V and J ends, which lost 5 bases and 0 bases, there was a span of 17 bases. The CDR3 sequence is CASSMGAVTGSYNEQFF. CDR3 nucleotides: TGTGCCAGCAGTATGGGAGCGGTTACCGGCTCCTACAATGAGCAGTTCTTC.

In its sample, this clone was seen once. J is TRBJ1-6 and V is TRBV19; the D gene is possibly TRBD1 (5 bases). Trimming took off 7 bases at V and 9 bases at J, with 19 bases between the two ends. The germline V gene encodes CDR1 LNHDA and CDR2 SQIVND (reference sequence). CDR3 size: 15 residues. The CDR3 spells CASIADSVGGSPLHF. CDR3 DNA sequence: TGTGCCAGTATTGCCGACAGTGTCGGGGGTTCACCCCTCCACTTT.

The gene calls are TRBV29-1 and TRBJ2-7, with D possibly matching TRBD1 (5 bases). The CDR3 spans 14 residues. Trimming stripped 0 bases from V and 0 bases from J, with 9 bases between. CDR1 is SQVTM, CDR2 ANQGSEA, per germline. The CDR3 DNA reads as TGCAGCGTTGAAGATCCAGGGTACTCCTACGAGCAGTACTTC. Translated, it gives CSVEDPGYSYEQYF.

This chain links TRBV2 with TRBJ2-5; TRBD2 is a possible D gene (5 bases). Between the trimmed V and J ends, which lost 5 bases and 2 bases, there was a span of 21 bases. CDR1 and CDR2 from the germline V gene are SNHLY and FYNNEI. The CDR3 loop spans 17 amino acids. The CDR3 DNA follows: TGTGCCAGCAGTCCCGCAGCCCCAAACGGGGATCAAGAGACCCAGTACTTC. Translated: CASSPAAPNGDQETQYF.

V is TRBV7-6 and J is TRBJ2-3, with 7 bases that match TRBD2. Losses at the gene ends were 4 bases for V and 2 bases for J; bases not matched to a gene: 9. CDR1 is SGHVS and CDR2 is FNYEAQ in the germline V gene. The CDR3 is 16 residues long. This CDR3 is CASSSGLGGITDTQYF. CDR3 coding DNA: TGTGCCAGCAGCTCCGGATTGGGGGGGATCACAGATACGCAGTATTTT.